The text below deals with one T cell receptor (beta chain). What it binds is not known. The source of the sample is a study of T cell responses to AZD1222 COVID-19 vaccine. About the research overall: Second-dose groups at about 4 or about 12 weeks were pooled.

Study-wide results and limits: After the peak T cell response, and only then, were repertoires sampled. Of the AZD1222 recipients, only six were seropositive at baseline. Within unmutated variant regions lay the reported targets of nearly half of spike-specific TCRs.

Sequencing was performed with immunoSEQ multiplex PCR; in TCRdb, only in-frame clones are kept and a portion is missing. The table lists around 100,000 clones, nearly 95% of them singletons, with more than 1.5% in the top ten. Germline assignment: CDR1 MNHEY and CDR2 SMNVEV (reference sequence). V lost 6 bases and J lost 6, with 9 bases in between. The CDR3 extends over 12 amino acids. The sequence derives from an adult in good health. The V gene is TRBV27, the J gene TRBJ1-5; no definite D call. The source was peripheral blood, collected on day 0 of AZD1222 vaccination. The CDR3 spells CASSTGGQPQHF. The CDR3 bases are TGTGCCAGCAGCACGGGAGGTCAGCCCCAGCATTTT.